These 10 T cell receptor beta chains came from one sample sequenced in a study of T-cell reconstitution after alpha-beta-depleted transplantation in children. TCRbeta library construction was performed incorporating unique molecular identifiers. TCRdb recomputed calls from the PCR reads with MiXCR, one row per CDR3 protein. The sample gives about 500,000 distinct CDR3 sequences, over 25% of which show up once; around 2.4% is in the top ten. This specimen consisted of PBMCs from the stem cell graft donor, obtained from the stem cell graft. The receptor set was obtained from a human donor who donated a stem cell graft to a child with aplastic anemia.

The chain combines TRBV7-2 with TRBJ2-3; D possibly corresponds to TRBD1 (6 bases). Looked up from germline, CDR1 is SGHTA and CDR2 is FQGNSA. V was cut by 5 bases and J by 3 bases, with 9 bases left in between. This CDR3 has 13 amino acids. The CDR3 spells CASSEGHTDTQYF. CDR3 bases: TGTGCCAGCAGCGAGGGACATACAGATACGCAGTATTTT.

This clonotype has a handful of counts. The chain combines TRBV12-3 or TRBV12-4 with TRBJ2-1, with a tentative D call TRBD2 (6 bases). V was shortened by 5 bases and J by 2 bases, with 13 bases between the two germline ends. CDR3 size: 15 residues. DNA for the CDR3: TGTGCCAGCAGTCCACCGGGACTGACCTACAATGAGCAGTTCTTC. It specifies CASSPPGLTYNEQFF.

The chain recombines TRBV9 with TRBJ1-4, with unresolved D. This CDR3 has 15 residues. Germline CDR1 SGDLS, CDR2 YYNGEE. V was trimmed by 0 bases and J by 4 bases, leaving 10 bases between them. CDR3 in DNA: TGTGCCAGCAGCGTAGGGAACAGCATTAATGAAAAACTGTTTTTT. This encodes CASSVGNSINEKLFF.

This clonotype came up a few times. The rearrangement links TRBV7-2 to TRBJ2-7; 10 nucleotides line up with TRBD1. Germline CDR1 is SGHTA and CDR2 is FQGNSA. The CDR3 length is 15 residues. V lost 1 base, J lost 5 bases, and 5 bases stayed unmatched. CDR3 loop: CASSLGGQGYHEQYF. The CDR3, as DNA: TGTGCCAGCAGCTTAGGGGGACAGGGGTACCACGAGCAGTACTTC.

The chain recombines TRBV6-1 with TRBJ2-1; TRBD2 agrees at 8 bases. J was trimmed by 6 bases and V by 5 bases; bases with no gene match: 9. Germline CDR1 reads MNHNS; CDR2 reads SASEGT. The CDR3 runs 15 residues. The chain's CDR3 is CASSPVIAGRNEQFF. DNA for the CDR3: TGTGCCAGCAGTCCCGTAATAGCGGGACGCAATGAGCAGTTCTTC.

In its sample, this clonotype was seen a few times. The chain recombines TRBV27 with TRBJ1-1; 7 bases line up with TRBD1. There are 13 residues in the CDR3. Germline V gene data show CDR1 as MNHEY and CDR2 as SMNVEV (reference sequence). Unmatched junction bases numbered 4, after V lost 4 bases and J lost 5 bases. The CDR3 region has the DNA TGTGCCAGCAGTTGGCAGGGGGGGACTGAAGCTTTCTTT. Translation: CASSWQGGTEAFF.

This chain connects TRBV7-2 to TRBJ2-2, with TRBD2 matching 13 bases. The CDR3 loop spans 17 amino acids. The J segment lost 5 bases and the V segment lost 1 base, leaving 4 bases of the junction unmatched. Germline V gene sequence: CDR1 SGHTA, CDR2 FQGNSA. CDR3 bases: TGTGCCAGCAGCTTAGGCGGGACTAGCGGGAAAACCGGGGAGCTGTTTTTT. This gives the protein CASSLGGTSGKTGELFF.

The V and J genes are TRBV6-1 and TRBJ2-1; 10 nucleotides line up with TRBD1. Germline trimming cut 6 bases from V and 7 bases from J; bases unmatched to any gene: 9. CDR1 is MNHNS and CDR2 is SASEGT in the germline V gene. The CDR3 runs 15 residues. CDR3 sequence reads: CASRLTGGAGNEQFF. The CDR3 nucleotides are TGTGCCAGCAGGCTGACAGGGGGCGCGGGTAATGAGCAGTTCTTC.

The chain combines TRBV28 with TRBJ2-5, with 12 bases that match TRBD2. The CDR3 extends over 16 amino acids. J lost 3 bases, V lost 3 bases, and 5 bases had no gene match. Germline V gives CDR1 MDHEN, CDR2 SYDVKM. The CDR3 region has the DNA TGTGCCAGCAGTTTTTCCCGACTAGCGGGAGAAGAGACCCAGTACTTC. Protein product: CASSFSRLAGEETQYF. Complete variable domain (other parts from reference TRBV28 and TRBJ2-5): DVKVTQSSRYLVKRTGEKVFLECVQDMDHENMFWYRQDPGLGLRLIYFSYDVKMKEKGDIPEGYSVSREKKERFSLILESASTNQTSMYLCASSFSRLAGEETQYFGPGTRLLVL.

This clonotype has just a few counts. This rearrangement joins TRBV15 to TRBJ2-5; 8 nucleotides line up with TRBD1. This CDR3 has 13 amino acids. Germline assignment: CDR1 LNHNV and CDR2 YYDKDF (reference sequence). J was trimmed by 5 bases and V by 3 bases; bases with no gene match: 2. CDR3 nucleotides: TGTGCCACCAGCAGCAGGGGGCCGGAGACCCAGTACTTC. This translates into CATSSRGPETQYF. Together with reference TRBV15 and TRBJ2-5, the CDR3 gives the full variable domain: DAMVIQNPRYQVTQFGKPVTLSCSQTLNHNVMYWYQQKSSQAPKLLFHYYDKDFNNEADTPDNFQSRRPNTSFCFLDIRSPGLGDTAMYLCATSSRGPETQYFGPGTRLLVL.